This is a list of T cell receptor beta chains from one sample in a study of blood T cell repertoires in COVID-19. The repertoire was sequenced with immunoSEQ multiplex PCR; TCRdb's copy has only in-frame clones and lacks some. The data contain around 270,000 clones, 86% of them seen just once; the ten biggest clones take up roughly 1.8%. Source material: peripheral blood. The receptor source for this set is a man aged 25 to 40 with active or convalescent COVID-19. CDR3s include the opening cysteine and the closing phenylalanine or tryptophan. D genes are given only for firm matches. Clone sizes are given selectively: once, few, many, or a class where the clone is expanded.

>TRBJ1-2|TRBV9|-|TRBD1
CASSFRKTGEDYGYTF
TGTGCCAGCAGCTTCCGAAAGACAGGGGAGGACTATGGCTACACCTTC
>TRBJ1-2|TRBV7-9|few|TRBD1
CASSFPRGTGRDYGYTF
TGTGCCAGCAGCTTTCCCCGAGGGACAGGCCGTGACTATGGCTACACCTTC
>TRBJ1-1|TRBV2|-|TRBD1
CALKNTDRVDEAFF
TGTGCCCTAAAGAATACCGACAGGGTTGATGAAGCTTTCTTT
>TRBJ2-1|TRBV7-2|-|TRBD2
CASSLRASGGAISYNEQFF
TGTGCCAGCAGCTTAAGGGCTAGCGGGGGGGCTATCTCCTACAATGAGCAGTTCTTC
>TRBJ1-1|TRBV9|-|-
CASSAITGINFEAFF
TGTGCCAGCAGCGCCATAACAGGAATAAACTTTGAAGCTTTCTTT
>TRBJ2-1|TRBV7-2|-|TRBD2
CASSSFGLAGGQDEQFF
TGTGCCAGCAGCTCGTTTGGACTAGCGGGGGGGCAGGACGAGCAGTTCTTC
>TRBJ2-1|TRBV10-3|once|-
CAISEKPTADNEQFF
TGTGCCATCAGTGAGAAACCGACAGCAGACAATGAGCAGTTCTTC
>TRBJ2-2|TRBV6-2/TRBV6-3|-|-
CASSGSGELFF
TGTGCCAGCAGTGGCTCCGGGGAGCTGTTTTTT
>TRBJ2-1|TRBV6-2/TRBV6-3|-|TRBD2
CASSQTSGGVYNEQFF
TGTGCCAGCAGTCAGACTAGCGGGGGGGTATACAATGAGCAGTTCTTC
>TRBJ2-3|TRBV5-1|-|-
CASSLDTGYSQYF
TGCGCCAGCAGCTTGGATACAGGGTACTCGCAGTATTTT
>TRBJ2-7|TRBV5-8|-|-
CASSPFEGYSTYEQYF
TGTGCCAGCAGCCCCTTCGAAGGATACAGCACCTACGAGCAGTACTTC
>TRBJ2-5|TRBV7-7|once|TRBD2
CASGTTGGRETQYF
TGTGCCAGCGGCACTACGGGGGGGAGGGAGACCCAGTACTTC
>TRBJ2-7|TRBV2|-|TRBD1
CASLGQGSHEQYF
TGTGCCAGCCTGGGACAGGGTTCGCACGAGCAGTACTTC
>TRBJ1-4|TRBV10-3|-|TRBD1
CAISELNRGSEKLFF
TGTGCCATCAGTGAATTGAACAGGGGGAGTGAAAAACTGTTTTTT
>TRBJ2-3|TRBV7-2|few|-
CASSTARPSWADTQYF
TGTGCCAGCAGCACGGCTCGTCCTAGTTGGGCAGATACGCAGTATTTT
>TRBJ2-7|TRBV11-2|-|TRBD1
CASSPWTGGNEQYF
TGTGCCAGCAGCCCCTGGACAGGGGGCAACGAGCAGTACTTC
>TRBJ1-2|TRBV3-1/TRBV3-2|-|TRBD1
CASSQDTGVGYTF
TGTGCCAGCAGCCAAGATACAGGGGTTGGCTACACCTTC
>TRBJ2-1|TRBV7-2|-|-
CASSLPRGYNEQFF
TGTGCCAGCAGCTTGCCGAGGGGGTACAATGAGCAGTTCTTC
>TRBJ2-7|TRBV6-2/TRBV6-3|-|-
CASSYSPGGSYEQYF
TGTGCCAGCAGTTACTCACCAGGGGGGTCCTACGAGCAGTACTTC
>TRBJ2-2|TRBV4-1|-|TRBD2
CASVGGGNTGELFF
TGCGCCAGCGTCGGGGGGGGAAACACCGGGGAGCTGTTTTTT
>TRBJ1-2|TRBV19|-|-
CASSVQGHYGYTF
TGTGCCAGTAGTGTTCAGGGCCACTATGGCTACACCTTC
>TRBJ2-3|TRBV7-2|-|-
CASSARGSSLTDTQYF
TGTGCCAGCAGCGCCCGAGGGAGTAGTTTAACAGATACGCAGTATTTT
>TRBJ1-5|TRBV4-3|-|-
CASSQDFGGNQPQHF
TGCGCCAGCAGCCAAGATTTCGGGGGCAATCAGCCCCAGCATTTT
>TRBJ2-1|TRBV2|-|TRBD1
CASTRDPGQGINEQFF
TGTGCCAGCACCCGTGATCCGGGACAGGGGATCAATGAGCAGTTCTTC
>TRBJ2-7|TRBV29-1|once|TRBD1
CSVAGQGGQAYEQYF
TGCAGCGTTGCGGGACAGGGTGGGCAAGCCTACGAGCAGTACTTC
>TRBJ2-1|TRBV15|-|TRBD1
CATSRDRTGVVNEQFF
TGTGCCACCAGCAGAGATCGGACAGGGGTGGTCAATGAGCAGTTCTTC
>TRBJ2-5|TRBV10-3|-|-
CAISVSRETQYF
TGTGCCATCAGTGTGAGTCGAGAGACCCAGTACTTC
>TRBJ2-5|TRBV2|many|-
CASSEVGGDQETQYF
TGTGCCAGCAGTGAAGTCGGGGGAGACCAAGAGACCCAGTACTTC
>TRBJ2-7|TRBV5-1|-|TRBD1
CASSTTGEAYEQYF
TGCGCCAGCAGCACGACAGGGGAGGCCTACGAGCAGTACTTC
>TRBJ1-2|TRBV6-5|-|-
CASSYPPSLLYGYTF
TGTGCCAGCAGTTACCCGCCTAGCCTACTCTATGGCTACACCTTC
>TRBJ1-6|TRBV18|-|-
CASSPQTGTGLSLHF
TGTGCCAGCTCCCCCCAAACAGGGACCGGTTTATCCCTCCACTTT
>TRBJ2-5|TRBV4-1|-|TRBD2
CASSQPFGGMEETQYF
TGCGCCAGCAGCCAACCCTTCGGGGGGATGGAGGAGACCCAGTACTTC
>TRBJ1-3|TRBV5-1|-|-
CASSLDGQHLRNTIYF
TGCGCCAGCAGCTTGGATGGACAGCATCTCCGAAACACCATATATTTT
>TRBJ2-7|TRBV30|-|TRBD2
CAWSAGTSSYEQYF
TGTGCCTGGAGTGCCGGGACTAGCTCCTACGAGCAGTACTTC
>TRBJ1-4|TRBV27|-|TRBD1
CASSSGTGTEKLFF
TGTGCCAGCAGCTCCGGGACAGGTACCGAAAAACTGTTTTTT
>TRBJ1-4|TRBV9|-|TRBD1
CASSVAGQELIF
TGTGCCAGCAGCGTAGCTGGACAGGAGTTAATTTTT
>TRBJ2-7|TRBV6-1|-|TRBD1
CASSEGWDSTHEQYF
TGTGCCAGCAGTGAAGGGTGGGACAGTACCCACGAGCAGTACTTC
>TRBJ2-2|TRBV19|once|TRBD1
CASSDRGGELFF
TGTGCCAGTAGCGACAGGGGAGGGGAGCTGTTTTTT
>TRBJ1-4|TRBV18|-|TRBD1
CASSPGDRGFYEKLFF
TGTGCCAGCTCACCGGGGGACAGGGGTTTCTATGAAAAACTGTTTTTT
>TRBJ1-5|TRBV3-1/TRBV3-2|-|-
CASSQAGSREPTVNQPQHF
TGTGCCAGCAGCCAAGCCGGGTCGAGGGAACCGACCGTTAATCAGCCCCAGCATTTT
>TRBJ2-3|TRBV3-1/TRBV3-2|-|TRBD1
CASGNRDRGTDTQYF
TGTGCCAGCGGAAACCGGGACAGGGGCACAGATACGCAGTATTTT
>TRBJ1-1|TRBV29-1|-|-
CSVAAVAANTEAFF
TGCAGCGTTGCAGCGGTGGCAGCGAACACTGAAGCTTTCTTT
>TRBJ2-6|TRBV5-4|-|-
CASSPVLQGLFAGANVLTF
TGTGCCAGCAGCCCAGTATTACAGGGACTATTCGCGGGGGCCAACGTCCTGACTTTC
>TRBJ1-1|TRBV2|-|-
CASSERRVTEAFF
TGTGCCAGCAGTGAACGGAGGGTTACTGAAGCTTTCTTT
>TRBJ2-5|TRBV19|-|-
CASQTRPGTQYF
TGTGCCAGCCAGACGAGGCCCGGGACCCAGTACTTC
>TRBJ2-2|TRBV18|-|-
CASSPPATRDTGELFF
TGTGCCAGCTCACCACCGGCGACTAGAGACACCGGGGAGCTGTTTTTT
>TRBJ2-7|TRBV5-6|once|-
CASSFIPQTYEQYF
TGTGCCAGCAGCTTCATCCCACAGACCTACGAGCAGTACTTC
>TRBJ2-7|TRBV4-3|-|TRBD2
CASSQRDYPYEQYF
TGCGCCAGCAGCCAACGGGACTATCCCTACGAGCAGTACTTC
>TRBJ2-3|TRBV5-1|few|-
CASSWGDYSGTSTDTQYF
TGCGCCAGCAGCTGGGGGGATTATTCGGGGACTAGCACAGATACGCAGTATTTT
>TRBJ2-6|TRBV5-1|-|-
CASSLVSGSGANVLTF
TGCGCCAGCAGCTTGGTCTCGGGTTCTGGGGCCAACGTCCTGACTTTC